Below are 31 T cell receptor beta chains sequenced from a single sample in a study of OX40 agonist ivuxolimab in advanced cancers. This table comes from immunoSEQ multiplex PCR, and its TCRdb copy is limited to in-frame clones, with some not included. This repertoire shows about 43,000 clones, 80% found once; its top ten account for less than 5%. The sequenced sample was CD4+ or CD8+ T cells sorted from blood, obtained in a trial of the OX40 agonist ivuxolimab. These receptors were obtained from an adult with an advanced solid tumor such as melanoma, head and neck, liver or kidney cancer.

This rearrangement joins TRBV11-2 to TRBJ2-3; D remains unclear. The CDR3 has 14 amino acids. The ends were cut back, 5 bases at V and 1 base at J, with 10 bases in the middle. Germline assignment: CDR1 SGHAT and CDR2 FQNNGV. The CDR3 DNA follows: TGTGCCAGCAGCGCCCGACTCGGCACAGATACGCAGTATTTT. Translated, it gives CASSARLGTDTQYF. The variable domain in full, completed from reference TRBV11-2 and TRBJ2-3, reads EAGVAQSPRYKIIEKRQSVAFWCNPISGHATLYWYQQILGQGPKLLIQFQNNGVVDDSQLPKDRFSAERLKGVDSTLKIQPAKLEDSAVYLCASSARLGTDTQYFGPGTRLTVL.

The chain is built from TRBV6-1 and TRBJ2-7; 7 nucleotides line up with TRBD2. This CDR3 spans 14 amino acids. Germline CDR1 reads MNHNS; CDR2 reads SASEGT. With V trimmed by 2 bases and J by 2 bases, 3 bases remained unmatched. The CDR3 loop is CASSESAGAYEQYF. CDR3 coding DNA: TGTGCCAGCAGTGAATCGGCGGGGGCCTACGAGCAGTACTTC.

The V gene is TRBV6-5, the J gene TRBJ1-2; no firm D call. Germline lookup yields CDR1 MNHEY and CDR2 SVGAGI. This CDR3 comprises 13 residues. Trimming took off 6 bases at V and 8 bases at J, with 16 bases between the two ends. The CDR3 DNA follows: TGTGCCAGCAGGCTGTTTGAGGAAGTGGGCTACACCTTC. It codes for CASRLFEEVGYTF.

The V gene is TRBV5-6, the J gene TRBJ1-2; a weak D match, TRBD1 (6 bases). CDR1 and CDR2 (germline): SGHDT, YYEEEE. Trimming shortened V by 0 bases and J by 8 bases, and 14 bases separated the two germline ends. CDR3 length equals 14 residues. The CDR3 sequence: CASSLDPGAYGYTF. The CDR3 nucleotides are TGTGCCAGCAGCTTGGACCCGGGGGCCTACGGCTACACCTTC.

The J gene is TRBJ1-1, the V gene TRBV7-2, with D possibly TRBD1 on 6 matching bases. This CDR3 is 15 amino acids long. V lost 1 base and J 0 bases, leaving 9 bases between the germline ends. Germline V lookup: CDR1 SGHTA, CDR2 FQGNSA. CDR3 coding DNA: TGTGCCAGCAGCTTAGGTGGGACATTGAACACTGAAGCTTTCTTT. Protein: CASSLGGTLNTEAFF.

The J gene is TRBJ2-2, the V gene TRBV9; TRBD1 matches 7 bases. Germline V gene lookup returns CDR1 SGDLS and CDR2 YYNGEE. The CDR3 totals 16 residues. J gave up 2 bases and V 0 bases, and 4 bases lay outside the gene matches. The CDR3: CASSVEGTANTGELFF. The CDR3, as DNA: TGTGCCAGCAGCGTAGAAGGGACAGCTAACACCGGGGAGCTGTTTTTT.

CDR3 sequence (DNA): TGCAGTGCCTGGACCCCCGGGGAGCAGTACTTC. As protein: CSAWTPGEQYF. The chain links TRBV20-1 to TRBJ2-7, with unresolved D. Trimming pared 6 bases from V and 7 bases from J, leaving 13 bases between. Germline V gene data show CDR1 as DFQATT and CDR2 as SNEGSKA (reference sequence). The CDR3 contains 11 residues.

The CDR3 reads CASSPSGQGFFYEQYF. In DNA, the CDR3 is TGTGCCAGCAGCCCCTCCGGACAGGGTTTTTTCTACGAGCAGTACTTC. The chain couples TRBV28 to TRBJ2-7, with 8 bases aligning to TRBD1. V was pared by 6 bases and J by 3 bases, with 13 bases of the junction left unmatched. The V gene's germline CDR1 is MDHEN and CDR2 SYDVKM. This CDR3 spans 16 amino acids. Filled out from reference TRBV28 and TRBJ2-7, the complete variable domain reads DVKVTQSSRYLVKRTGEKVFLECVQDMDHENMFWYRQDPGLGLRLIYFSYDVKMKEKGDIPEGYSVSREKKERFSLILESASTNQTSMYLCASSPSGQGFFYEQYFGPGTRLTVT.

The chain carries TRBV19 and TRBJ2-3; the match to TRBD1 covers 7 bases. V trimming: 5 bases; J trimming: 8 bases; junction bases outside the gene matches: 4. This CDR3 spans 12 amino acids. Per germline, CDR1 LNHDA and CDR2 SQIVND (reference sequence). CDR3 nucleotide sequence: TGTGCCAGTAGTCCGGGACAGTCTACGCAGTATTTT. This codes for CASSPGQSTQYF. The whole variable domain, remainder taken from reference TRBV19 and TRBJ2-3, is DGGITQSPKYLFRKEGQNVTLSCEQNLNHDAMYWYRQDPGQGLRLIYYSQIVNDFQKGDIAEGYSVSREKKESFPLTVTSAQKNPTAFYLCASSPGQSTQYFGPGTRLTVL.

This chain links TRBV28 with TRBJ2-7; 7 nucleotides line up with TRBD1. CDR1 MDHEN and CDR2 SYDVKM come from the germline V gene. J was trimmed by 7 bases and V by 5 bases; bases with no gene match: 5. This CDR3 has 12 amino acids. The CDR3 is CASSRPGGEQYF. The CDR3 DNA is TGTGCCAGCAGTCGCCCAGGGGGTGAGCAGTACTTC.

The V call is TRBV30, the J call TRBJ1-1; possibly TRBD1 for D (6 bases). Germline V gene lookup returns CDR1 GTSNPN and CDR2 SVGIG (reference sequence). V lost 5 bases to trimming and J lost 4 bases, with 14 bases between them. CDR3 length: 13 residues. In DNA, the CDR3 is TGTGCCTGGGCGCGGGGGCTAGGCACTGAAGCTTTCTTT. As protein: CAWARGLGTEAFF.

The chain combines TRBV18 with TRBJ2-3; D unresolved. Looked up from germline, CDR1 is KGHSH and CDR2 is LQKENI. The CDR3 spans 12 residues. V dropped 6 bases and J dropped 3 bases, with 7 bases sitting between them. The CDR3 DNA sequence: TGTGCCAGCTCGCCCCATACAGATACGCAGTATTTT. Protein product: CASSPHTDTQYF.

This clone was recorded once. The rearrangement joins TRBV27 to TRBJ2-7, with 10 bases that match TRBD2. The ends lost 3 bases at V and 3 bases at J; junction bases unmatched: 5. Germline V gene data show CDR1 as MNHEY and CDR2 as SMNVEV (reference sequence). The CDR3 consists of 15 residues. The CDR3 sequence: CASSLGTSVIYEQYF. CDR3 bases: TGTGCCAGCAGTTTGGGGACTAGCGTGATCTACGAGCAGTACTTC.

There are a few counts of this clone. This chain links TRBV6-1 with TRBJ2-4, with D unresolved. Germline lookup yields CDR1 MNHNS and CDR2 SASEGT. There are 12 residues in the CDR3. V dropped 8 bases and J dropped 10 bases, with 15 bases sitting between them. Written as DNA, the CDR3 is TGTGCCAGCTCGGTGGAAATAAGAATTCAGTACTTC. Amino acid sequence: CASSVEIRIQYF.

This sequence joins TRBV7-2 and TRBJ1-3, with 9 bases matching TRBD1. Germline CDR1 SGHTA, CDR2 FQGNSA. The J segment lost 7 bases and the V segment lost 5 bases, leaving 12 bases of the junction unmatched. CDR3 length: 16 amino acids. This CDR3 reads CASSETGTGSMNTIYF. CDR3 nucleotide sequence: TGTGCCAGCAGCGAGACCGGGACAGGGAGCATGAACACCATATATTTT.

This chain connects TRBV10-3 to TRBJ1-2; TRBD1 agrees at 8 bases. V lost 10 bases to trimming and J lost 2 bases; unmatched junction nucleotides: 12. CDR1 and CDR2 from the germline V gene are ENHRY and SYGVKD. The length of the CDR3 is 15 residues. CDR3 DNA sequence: TGTGCCACCCGACAGGGGACCACTACCAACTATGGCTACACCTTC. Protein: CATRQGTTTNYGYTF.

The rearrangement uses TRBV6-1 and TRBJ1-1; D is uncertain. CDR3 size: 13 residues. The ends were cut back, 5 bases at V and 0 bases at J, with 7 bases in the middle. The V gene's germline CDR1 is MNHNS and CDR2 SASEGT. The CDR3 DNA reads TGTGCCAGCAGTCAAAACTTGAACACTGAAGCTTTCTTT. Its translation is CASSQNLNTEAFF.

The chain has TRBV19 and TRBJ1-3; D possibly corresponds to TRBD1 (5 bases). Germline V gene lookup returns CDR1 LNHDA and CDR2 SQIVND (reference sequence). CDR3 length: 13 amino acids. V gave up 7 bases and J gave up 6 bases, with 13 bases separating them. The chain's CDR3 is CASKAQGENTIYF. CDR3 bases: TGTGCCAGTAAGGCGCAGGGAGAAAACACCATATATTTT.

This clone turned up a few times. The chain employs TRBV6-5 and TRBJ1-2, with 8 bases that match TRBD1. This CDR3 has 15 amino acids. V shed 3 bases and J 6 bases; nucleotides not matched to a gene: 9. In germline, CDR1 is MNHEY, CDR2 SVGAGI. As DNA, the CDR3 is TGTGCCAGCAGTTATGAAGGGACAGGTCTTAATGGCTACACCTTC. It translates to CASSYEGTGLNGYTF.

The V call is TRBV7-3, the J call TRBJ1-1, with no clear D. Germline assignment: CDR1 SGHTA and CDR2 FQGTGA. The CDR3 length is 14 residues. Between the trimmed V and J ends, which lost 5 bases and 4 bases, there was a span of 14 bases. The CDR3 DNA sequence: TGTGCCAGCAGCCTCGGAGGGAAAGGCACTGAAGCTTTCTTT. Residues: CASSLGGKGTEAFF.

This CDR3 reads CASSEGRTRFLRSGNTIYF. CDR3 nucleotide sequence: TGTGCCAGCAGTGAAGGACGGACCAGGTTTTTACGGTCTGGAAACACCATATATTTT. The rearrangement links TRBV2 to TRBJ1-3; no clear D gene. The germline V and J ends were trimmed by 1 base and 1 base, with 20 bases remaining between them. Per germline, CDR1 SNHLY and CDR2 FYNNEI. The CDR3 has 19 amino acids.

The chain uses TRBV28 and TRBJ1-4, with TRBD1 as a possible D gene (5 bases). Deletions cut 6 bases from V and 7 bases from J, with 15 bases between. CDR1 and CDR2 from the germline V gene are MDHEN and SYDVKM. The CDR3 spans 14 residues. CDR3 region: CASSESQGGEKLFF. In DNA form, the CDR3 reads TGTGCCAGCAGCGAATCCCAGGGCGGTGAAAAACTGTTTTTT.

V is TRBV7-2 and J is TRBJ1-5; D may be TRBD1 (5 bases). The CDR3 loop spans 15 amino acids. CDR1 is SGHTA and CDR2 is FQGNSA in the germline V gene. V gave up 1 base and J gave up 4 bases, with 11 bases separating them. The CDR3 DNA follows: TGTGCCAGCAGCTTAGGGCAGGGCCCTAATCAGCCCCAGCATTTT. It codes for CASSLGQGPNQPQHF.

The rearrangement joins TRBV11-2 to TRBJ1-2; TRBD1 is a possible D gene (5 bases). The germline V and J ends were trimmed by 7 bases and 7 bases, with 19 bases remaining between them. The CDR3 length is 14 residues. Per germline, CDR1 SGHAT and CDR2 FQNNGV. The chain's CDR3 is CASTSWGAQGGYTF. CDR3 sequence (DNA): TGTGCCAGCACCTCATGGGGAGCCCAGGGTGGCTACACCTTC.

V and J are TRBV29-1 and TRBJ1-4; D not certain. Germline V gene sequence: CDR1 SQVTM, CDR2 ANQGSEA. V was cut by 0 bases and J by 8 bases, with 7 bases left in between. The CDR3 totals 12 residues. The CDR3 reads CSVEDPGEKLFF. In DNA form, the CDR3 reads TGCAGCGTTGAAGATCCGGGGGAAAAACTGTTTTTT.

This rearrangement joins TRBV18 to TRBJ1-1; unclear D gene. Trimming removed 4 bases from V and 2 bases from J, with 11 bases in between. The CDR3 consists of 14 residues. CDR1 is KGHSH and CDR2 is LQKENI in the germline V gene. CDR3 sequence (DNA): TGTGCCAGCTCACAAGGGCAGCTCAACACTGAAGCTTTCTTT. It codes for CASSQGQLNTEAFF.

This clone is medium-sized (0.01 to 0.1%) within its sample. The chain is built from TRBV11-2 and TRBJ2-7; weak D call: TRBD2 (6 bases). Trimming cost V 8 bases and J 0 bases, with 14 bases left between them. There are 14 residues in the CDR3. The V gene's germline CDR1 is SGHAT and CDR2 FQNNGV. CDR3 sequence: CASARESDSYEQYF. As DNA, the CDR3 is TGTGCCAGCGCCCGGGAGAGCGACTCCTACGAGCAGTACTTC.

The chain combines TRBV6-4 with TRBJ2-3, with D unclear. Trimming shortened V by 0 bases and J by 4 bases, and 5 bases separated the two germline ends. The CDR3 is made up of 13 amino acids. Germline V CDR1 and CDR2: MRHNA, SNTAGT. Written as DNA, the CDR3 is TGTGCCAGCAGTGACTCAGCGCCAGATACGCAGTATTTT. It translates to CASSDSAPDTQYF.

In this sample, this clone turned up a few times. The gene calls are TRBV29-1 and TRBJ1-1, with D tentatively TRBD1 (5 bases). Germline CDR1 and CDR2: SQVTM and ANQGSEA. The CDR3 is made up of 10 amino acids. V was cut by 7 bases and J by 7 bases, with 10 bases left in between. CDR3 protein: CSARVVEAFF. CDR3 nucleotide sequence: TGCAGCGCCAGGGTGGTTGAAGCTTTCTTT. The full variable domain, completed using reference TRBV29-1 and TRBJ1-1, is SAVISQKPSRDICQRGTSLTIQCQVDSQVTMMFWYRQQPGQSLTLIATANQGSEATYESGFVIDKFPISRPNLTFSTLTVSNMSPEDSSIYLCSARVVEAFFGQGTRLTVV.

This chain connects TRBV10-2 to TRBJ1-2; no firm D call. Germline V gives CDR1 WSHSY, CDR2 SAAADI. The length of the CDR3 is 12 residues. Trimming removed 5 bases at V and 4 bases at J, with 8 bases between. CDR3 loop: CASSTAAYGYTF. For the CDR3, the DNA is TGCGCCAGCAGTACAGCTGCCTATGGCTACACCTTC.

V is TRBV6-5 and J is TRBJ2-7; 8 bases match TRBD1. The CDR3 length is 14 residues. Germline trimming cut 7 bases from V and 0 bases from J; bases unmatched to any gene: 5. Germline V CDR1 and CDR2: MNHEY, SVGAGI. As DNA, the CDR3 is TGTGCCAGCACCAAGACAGGGGTCTCCTACGAGCAGTACTTC. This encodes CASTKTGVSYEQYF.